What follows is one TCR beta chain and its context. What it binds is unknown. The junction had 12 bases not matched to a gene; V was cut back by 10 bases and J by 2 bases. The CDR3 is made up of 16 amino acids. Germline assignment: CDR1 MNHNS and CDR2 SASEGT. The sample originates from a study of CD8 T cells in ankylosing spondylitis. Study-wide results and limits: Enrichment of disease-linked clones was reportedly significant in matched ankylosing spondylitis synovial fluid.

Via MiXCR, TCRdb re-called the 5' RACE reads, giving one row per CDR3 protein. The table has hundreds of thousands of distinct CDR3 sequences, about a fifth seen once. The sample comprised blood, either unsorted or a sorted T cell fraction (not recorded which). J is TRBJ1-2 and V is TRBV6-1; TRBD1 aligns across 11 bases. The clonotype was recovered from a female donor with ankylosing spondylitis or in good health (not recorded which). CDR3: CATRGTGGNQNYGYTF. CDR3 DNA sequence: TGTGCCACCAGAGGGACAGGGGGTAACCAAAACTATGGCTACACCTTC.